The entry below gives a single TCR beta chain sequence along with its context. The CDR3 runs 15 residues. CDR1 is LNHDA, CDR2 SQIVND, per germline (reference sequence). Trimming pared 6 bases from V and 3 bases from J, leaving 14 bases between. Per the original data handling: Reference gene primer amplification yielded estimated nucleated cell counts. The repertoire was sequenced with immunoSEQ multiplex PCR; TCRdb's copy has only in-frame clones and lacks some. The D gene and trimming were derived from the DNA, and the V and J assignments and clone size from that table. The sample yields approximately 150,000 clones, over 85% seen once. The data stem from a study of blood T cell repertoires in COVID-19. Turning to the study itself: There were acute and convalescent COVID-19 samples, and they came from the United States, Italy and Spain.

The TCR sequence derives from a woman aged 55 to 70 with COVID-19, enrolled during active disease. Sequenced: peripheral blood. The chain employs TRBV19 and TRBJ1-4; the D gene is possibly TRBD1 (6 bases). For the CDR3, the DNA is TGTGCCAGTAGCCCTGGACAGTCGGCTAATGAAAAACTGTTTTTT. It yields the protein CASSPGQSANEKLFF.